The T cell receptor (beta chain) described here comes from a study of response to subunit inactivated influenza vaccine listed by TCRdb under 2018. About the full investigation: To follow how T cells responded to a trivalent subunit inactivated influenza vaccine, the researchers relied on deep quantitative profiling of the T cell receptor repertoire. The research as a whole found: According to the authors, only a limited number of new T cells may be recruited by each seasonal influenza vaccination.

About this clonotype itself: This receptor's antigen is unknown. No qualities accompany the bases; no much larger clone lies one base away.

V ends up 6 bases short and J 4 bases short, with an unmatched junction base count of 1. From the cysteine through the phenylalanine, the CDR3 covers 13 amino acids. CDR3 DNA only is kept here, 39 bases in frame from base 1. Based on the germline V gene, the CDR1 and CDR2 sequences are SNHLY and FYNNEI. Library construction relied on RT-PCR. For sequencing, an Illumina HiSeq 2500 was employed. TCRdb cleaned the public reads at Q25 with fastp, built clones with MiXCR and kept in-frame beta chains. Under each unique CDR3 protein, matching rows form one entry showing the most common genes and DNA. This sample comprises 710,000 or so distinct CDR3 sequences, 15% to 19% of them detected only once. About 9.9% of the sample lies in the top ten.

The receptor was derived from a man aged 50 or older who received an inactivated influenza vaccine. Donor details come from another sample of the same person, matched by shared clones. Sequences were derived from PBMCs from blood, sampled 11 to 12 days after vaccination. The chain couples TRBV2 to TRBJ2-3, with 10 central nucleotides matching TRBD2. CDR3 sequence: CASRSGGADTQYF. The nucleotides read TGTGCCAGCAGAAGCGGGGGGGCAGATACGCAGTATTTT.